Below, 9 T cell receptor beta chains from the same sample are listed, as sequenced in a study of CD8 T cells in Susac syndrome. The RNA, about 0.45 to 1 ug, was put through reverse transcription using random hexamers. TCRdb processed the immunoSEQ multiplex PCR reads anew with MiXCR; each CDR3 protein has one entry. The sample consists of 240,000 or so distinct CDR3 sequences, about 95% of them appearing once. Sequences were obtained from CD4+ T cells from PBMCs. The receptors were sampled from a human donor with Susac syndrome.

The CDR3 DNA sequence: TGCAGTGGGAGGGGGGATGAAAAACTGTTTTTT. Translating it yields CSGRGDEKLFF. V and J are TRBV20-1 and TRBJ1-4; D is possibly TRBD1 (6 bases). Germline V lookup: CDR1 DFQATT, CDR2 SNEGSKA (reference sequence). This CDR3 has 11 amino acids. Trimming left V 7 bases short and J 6 bases short, with 9 bases between.

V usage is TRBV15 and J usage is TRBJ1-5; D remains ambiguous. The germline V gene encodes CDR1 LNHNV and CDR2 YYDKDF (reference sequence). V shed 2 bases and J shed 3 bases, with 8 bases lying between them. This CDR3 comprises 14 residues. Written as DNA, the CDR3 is TGTGCCACCAGCAGACTGTCACTCAATCAGCCCCAGCATTTT. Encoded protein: CATSRLSLNQPQHF.

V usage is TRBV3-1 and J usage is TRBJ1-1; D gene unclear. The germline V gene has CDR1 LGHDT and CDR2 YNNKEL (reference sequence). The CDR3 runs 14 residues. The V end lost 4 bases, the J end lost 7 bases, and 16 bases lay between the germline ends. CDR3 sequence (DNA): TGTGCCAGCAGCCTCCAGATCCTCGTGGGTGAAGCTTTCTTT. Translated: CASSLQILVGEAFF.

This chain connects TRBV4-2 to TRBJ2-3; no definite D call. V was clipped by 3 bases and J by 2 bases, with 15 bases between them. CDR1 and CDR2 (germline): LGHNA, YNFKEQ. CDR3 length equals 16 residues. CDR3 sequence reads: CASSQPTKPSTDTQYF. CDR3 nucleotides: TGTGCCAGCAGCCAGCCAACGAAGCCTTCCACAGATACGCAGTATTTT.

Written as DNA, the CDR3 is TGTGCCAGCAGCAAAGTTATGGGACCTAGCGGGAGATGGGGAACAGATACGCAGTATTTT. Its protein is CASSKVMGPSGRWGTDTQYF. This rearrangement joins TRBV21-1 to TRBJ2-3; the table's D call, TRBD2, was not checked against the DNA. TRBV21-1 is a recognized pseudogene. The CDR3 has 20 residues.

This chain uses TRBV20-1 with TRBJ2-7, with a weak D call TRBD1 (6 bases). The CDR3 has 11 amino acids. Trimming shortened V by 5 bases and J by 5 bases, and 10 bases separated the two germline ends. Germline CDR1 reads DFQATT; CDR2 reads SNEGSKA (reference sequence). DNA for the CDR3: TGCAGTGCTTCCCGGGACAACGAGCAGTACTTC. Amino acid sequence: CSASRDNEQYF.

The DNA for the CDR3 is TGCGCCAGCAGCCAAGATCGGGACGGGAGGGCCGTTCGCGGGGAGCTGTTTTTT. This gives the protein CASSQDRDGRAVRGELFF. The rearrangement uses TRBV4-1 and TRBJ2-2; 8 bases map to TRBD2. Trimming at V came to 0 bases and at J to 7 bases, leaving 13 bases not matched to a gene. Germline CDR1 and CDR2: MGHRA and YSYEKL. CDR3 length: 18 residues.

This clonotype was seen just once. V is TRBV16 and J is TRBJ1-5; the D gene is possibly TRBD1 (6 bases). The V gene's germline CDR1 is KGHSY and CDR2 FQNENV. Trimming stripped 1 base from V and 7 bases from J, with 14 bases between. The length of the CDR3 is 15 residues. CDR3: CASSQWVQGGQPQHF. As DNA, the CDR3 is TGTGCCAGCAGCCAATGGGTACAGGGTGGCCAGCCCCAGCATTTT.

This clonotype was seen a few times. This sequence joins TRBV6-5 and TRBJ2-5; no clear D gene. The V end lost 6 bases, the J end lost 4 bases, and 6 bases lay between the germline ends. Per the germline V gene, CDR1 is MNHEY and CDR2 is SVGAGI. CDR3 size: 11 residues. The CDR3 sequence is CASRSRETQYF. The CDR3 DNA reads TGTGCCAGCAGGTCCAGAGAGACCCAGTACTTC.